This TCR beta chain is drawn from a study of radiotherapy plus CTLA-4 blockade in lung cancer. Overall study: Overall, 18% of patients showed an objective response, while approximately 30% attained disease control.

Sequenced by immunoSEQ multiplex PCR; TCRdb stores in-frame clones only, minus some. Of approximately 78,000 clones listed, around 82% are singletons. Germline V gives CDR1 MDHEN, CDR2 SYDVKM. V lost 5 bases, J lost 5 bases, and 17 bases lay in between. The length of the CDR3 is 15 residues. The sample was peripheral blood, taken from a patient treated with radiotherapy plus ipilimumab. The receptor was derived from a human donor with non-small cell lung cancer who had a complete response to radiotherapy plus ipilimumab. The chain carries TRBV28 and TRBJ2-3; possible D gene TRBD2, 6 bases. The CDR3 region has the DNA TGTGCCAGCAGTCTTAGCGGCCCGGGGGTAGATACGCAGTATTTT. The encoded protein is CASSLSGPGVDTQYF. Filled out from reference TRBV28 and TRBJ2-3, the complete variable domain reads DVKVTQSSRYLVKRTGEKVFLECVQDMDHENMFWYRQDPGLGLRLIYFSYDVKMKEKGDIPEGYSVSREKKERFSLILESASTNQTSMYLCASSLSGPGVDTQYFGPGTRLTVL.